This T cell receptor beta chain was observed in a study of blood T cells in healthy people across ages (dated by TCRdb to between 2014 and 2016). Notes on the research overall: In model experiments, template switching captured about one uniquely barcoded TCR beta cDNA molecule for every two T cells. The study measured age-related changes in TCR beta repertoire diversity using deep sequencing normalized with unique cDNA molecular identifiers. The donors were divided into four age groups: young (average about 15 years), middle-aged (about 39), aged (approximately 62) and long-lived (about 79). To avoid experimental bias, donors of different ages were randomly spread across the sequencing lanes. Two additional independent replicas of 1 million unique cDNA reads from the same blood draw were analyzed for two donors (one aged 18 to 30 and one aged 80 or older). General conclusions and limits of the study: Observed TCR beta diversity correlated strongly with the percentage of naive T cells measured by flow cytometry. Compared with the aged group, the long-lived group had more naive CD4+ T cells, fewer expanded clones and increased TCR diversity, a pattern suggesting age selection. Donor CMV infection status was unknown, potentially confounding age-related changes in expanded clonotypes. Total diversity estimates from one million sequenced T cells were considered lower bounds and underestimates. As age increased, observed TCR beta diversity per million T cells dropped in a roughly linear way, and a significant reduction was already evident by age about 40. Bulk unsorted PBMC profiling prevented conclusive comparison of naive and antigen-experienced compartments.

This clonotype has more than one count but fewer than ten. Its antigen remains unidentified. Base qualities are not provided; no much larger clone lies one nucleotide away. The donors were roughly 38 Caucasian individuals from Russia, aged about 6 to 100 years, who were systemically healthy. Around 10 milliliters of peripheral blood were collected from each donor into EDTA-treated Vacutainer tubes. PBMCs were isolated by Ficoll-Paque density-gradient centrifugation, with at least 6 million obtained per sample. Total RNA, at least 5 micrograms per sample, was extracted from PBMCs with Trizol reagent. For every donor, an aliquot of PBMCs went through flow cytometry to measure the percentages of naive CD45RAhigh/CD27high T cells. From the germline V gene, CDR1 is ENHRY and CDR2 is SYGVKD. The CDR3, from cysteine to phenylalanine, totals 17 residues. The sequence is cut down to CDR3 DNA, 51 bases in frame from base 1. V trim: 3 bases; J trim: 2 bases; unmatched bases: 11.

Libraries were built with 5' RACE. For sequencing, an Illumina HiSeq 2500 was employed. A second 7 to 11 cycle PCR used a sample-barcoded 5' primer and a J-beta primer mix. A template-switch 5' adaptor carrying 12 random nucleotides introduced a unique molecular identifier onto each TCR beta cDNA molecule. At least 3 million CDR3-containing paired-end reads were obtained from each sample. All of the RNA was converted into first-strand cDNA using the Mint cDNA synthesis kit, with a TRBC-specific oligonucleotide serving as the primer. After uracil-DNA glycosylase treatment, a first 18-cycle PCR used universal primers M1SS and BC2_uni_R on all cDNA. As for the authors' bioinformatics: For normalization, 1 million high-quality reads, each with a distinct molecular identifier, were randomly selected from each sample. Reads sharing molecular identifiers were discarded rather than binned into consensus sequences. MiTCR, set to a Q25 quality threshold and the strictest error-elimination algorithm, was used for CDR3 identification, clonotype clustering and error correction. A nonparametric unseen species model using Euler transformation provided a lower-bound estimate of total TCR beta diversity. Through fastp at Q25 and MiXCR, TCRdb rebuilt clones from the public reads, retaining in-frame beta chains. Every distinct CDR3 protein forms one entry, paired with its most common genes and DNA. The V and J calls here are based on TCRdb, not the publication. For this sample there are about 780,000 distinct CDR3 sequences; 46% appear just once. The top ten clones comprise around 18% of the sample.

Sequences were obtained from blood. This TCR was recovered from an elderly man in good health. This chain joins TRBV10-3 to TRBJ2-7; the central 9 bases match TRBD2. This receptor has the CDR3 CAISEPGLATSPYEQYF. The nucleotides read TGTGCCATCAGTGAACCGGGACTAGCAACGTCCCCCTACGAGCAGTACTTC.